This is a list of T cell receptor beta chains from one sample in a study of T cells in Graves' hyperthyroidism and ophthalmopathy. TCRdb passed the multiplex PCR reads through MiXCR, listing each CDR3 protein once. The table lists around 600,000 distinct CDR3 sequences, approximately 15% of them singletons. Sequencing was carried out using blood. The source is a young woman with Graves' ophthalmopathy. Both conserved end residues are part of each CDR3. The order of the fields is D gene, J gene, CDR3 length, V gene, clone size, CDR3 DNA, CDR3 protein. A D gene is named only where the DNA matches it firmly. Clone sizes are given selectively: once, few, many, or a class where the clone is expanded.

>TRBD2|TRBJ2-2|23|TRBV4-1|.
TGTGCCAGTAGCCAAGGCGGGCCGGAACCTAGCGGGAGGGTAGATTCGAACACCGGGGAGCTGTTTTTT
CASSQGGPEPSGRVDSNTGELFF
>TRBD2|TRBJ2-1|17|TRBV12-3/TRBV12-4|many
TGTGCCAGCAGTCGCCTACTAGCGGGAGAACTATACAATGAGCAGTTCTTC
CASSRLLAGELYNEQFF
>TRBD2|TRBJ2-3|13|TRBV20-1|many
TGCAGTGCTAGCGCGGGGGGCGCAGATACGCAGTATTTT
CSASAGGADTQYF
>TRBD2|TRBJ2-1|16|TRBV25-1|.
TGTGCCAGCAGTGACCCGACTAGCAGCTCCTACAATGAGCAGTTCTTC
CASSDPTSSSYNEQFF
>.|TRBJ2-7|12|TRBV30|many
TGTGCCTGGAGTGCATGGGGGCACGAGCAGTACTTC
CAWSAWGHEQYF
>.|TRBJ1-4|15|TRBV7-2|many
TGTGCCAGCAGCCCGCAGGGGCCGCCTAGGGAAAAACTGTTTTTT
CASSPQGPPREKLFF
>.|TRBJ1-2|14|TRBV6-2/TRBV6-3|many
TGTGCCAGCAGTTACTCGATCGGGGGCTATGGCTACACCTTC
CASSYSIGGYGYTF
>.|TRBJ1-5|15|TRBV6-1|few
TGTGCCAGCAGTCTATCCCCCGGGAATGGTCAGCCCCAGCATTTT
CASSLSPGNGQPQHF
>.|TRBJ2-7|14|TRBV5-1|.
TGCGCCAGCAGCTTGGCCCCAGGGAGGTACGAGCAGTACTTC
CASSLAPGRYEQYF
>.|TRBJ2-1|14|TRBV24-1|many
TGTGCCACCAGTGATTTTTTAGGTGGCAATGAGCAGTTCTTC
CATSDFLGGNEQFF
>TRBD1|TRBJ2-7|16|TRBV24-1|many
TGTGCCACCAGTGATCGAGTCCCGGGACAGGGGTGGCAGCAGTACTTC
CATSDRVPGQGWQQYF
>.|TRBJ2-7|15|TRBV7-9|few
TGTGCCAGCAGCAACACGGTAGGGCCGGACTACGAGCAGTACTTC
CASSNTVGPDYEQYF
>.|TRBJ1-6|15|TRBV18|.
TGTGCCAGCTCACCAGGCCTCCCGGCGGATTCACCCCTCCACTTT
CASSPGLPADSPLHF
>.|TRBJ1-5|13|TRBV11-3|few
TGTGCCAGCAGTTCCTACAGGGATCAGCCCCAGCATTTT
CASSSYRDQPQHF
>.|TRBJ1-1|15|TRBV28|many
TGTGCCAGCATCGCATTTGGGGGCGACGGCACTGAAGCTTTCTTT
CASIAFGGDGTEAFF
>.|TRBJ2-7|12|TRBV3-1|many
TGTGCCAGCAGCAACGGCGGGGTCGAGCAGTACTTC
CASSNGGVEQYF